These 15 T cell receptor beta chains came from one sample sequenced in a study of blood T cell repertoires in COVID-19. The repertoire was sequenced with immunoSEQ multiplex PCR; TCRdb's copy has only in-frame clones and lacks some. The sample carries roughly 340,000 clones, about 89% recorded once. Material for sequencing was peripheral blood. These receptors all come from a woman aged 50 to 60 with COVID-19, enrolled during active disease.

V is TRBV6-5 and J is TRBJ1-1, with 8 bases lining up with TRBD1. This CDR3 has 13 amino acids. The germline CDR1 and CDR2 sequences are MNHEY and SVGAGI. The V gene end was trimmed by 7 bases and the J gene end by 3 bases; junction bases not matched to a gene: 4. CDR3 sequence reads: CASTVDRDTEAFF. As DNA, the CDR3 is TGTGCCAGCACCGTGGACAGGGACACTGAAGCTTTCTTT.

V usage is TRBV7-2 and J usage is TRBJ1-1, with D hard to call. Germline loops: CDR1 SGHTA, CDR2 FQGNSA. CDR3 length equals 15 residues. V was cut by 0 bases and J by 6 bases, with 14 bases left in between. CDR3 sequence (DNA): TGTGCCAGCAGCTTAGCCCCTCGGGAGGGCTCTGAAGCTTTCTTT. Its translation: CASSLAPREGSEAFF. Drawing the rest from reference TRBV7-2 and TRBJ1-1, the complete variable domain is GAGVSQSPSNKVTEKGKDVELRCDPISGHTALYWYRQSLGQGLEFLIYFQGNSAPDKSGLPSDRFSAERTGGSVSTLTIQRTQQEDSAVYLCASSLAPREGSEAFFGQGTRLTVV.

As concerns this clone: Additional DNA sequences in this sample encode the identical CDR3. The V and J genes are TRBV2 and TRBJ2-5; D unresolved. Germline V gene lookup returns CDR1 SNHLY and CDR2 FYNNEI. CDR3 size: 11 residues. The V end was cut by 5 bases, the J end by 2 bases, with 3 bases between. CDR3 DNA: TGTGCCAGCAGTCTGCAAGAGACCCAGTACTTC. Its protein product is CASSLQETQYF.

This chain connects TRBV5-1 to TRBJ2-1; 10 positions agree with TRBD1. CDR1 is SGHRS, CDR2 YFSETQ, per germline. The CDR3 runs 17 residues. V was clipped by 2 bases and J by 9 bases; unmatched bases: 14. The CDR3 spells CASSLRQGAYGSIEQFF. Here the CDR3 DNA reads TGCGCCAGCAGCTTAAGACAGGGGGCTTATGGGAGCATTGAGCAGTTCTTC. The full variable domain, rest sourced from reference TRBV5-1 and TRBJ2-1, is KAGVTQTPRYLIKTRGQQVTLSCSPISGHRSVSWYQQTPGQGLQFLFEYFSETQRNKGNFPGRFSGRQFSNSRSEMNVSTLELGDSALYLCASSLRQGAYGSIEQFFGPGTRLTVL.

The chain carries TRBV20-1 and TRBJ2-3; D possibly corresponds to TRBD1 (6 bases). V lost 3 bases and J lost 4, with 11 bases in between. Germline CDR1 reads DFQATT; CDR2 reads SNEGSKA (reference sequence). The CDR3 length is 13 residues. This CDR3 reads CSASLSGADTQYF. In nucleotides, the CDR3 is TGCAGTGCTAGTTTGTCAGGGGCAGATACGCAGTATTTT.

This rearrangement joins TRBV7-3 to TRBJ1-5; 7 nucleotides agree with TRBD1. CDR3 length equals 17 residues. The germline V gene has CDR1 SGHTA and CDR2 FQGTGA. The V gene end was trimmed by 3 bases and the J gene end by 4 bases; junction bases not matched to a gene: 12. CDR3 sequence reads: CASSLMTGPTLNQPQHF. CDR3 DNA sequence: TGTGCCAGCAGCTTGATGACAGGGCCTACCCTGAATCAGCCCCAGCATTTT.

The chain combines TRBV7-2 with TRBJ1-2; D possibly corresponds to TRBD1 (6 bases). The ends were cut back, 5 bases at V and 9 bases at J, with 19 bases in the middle. CDR1 and CDR2 (germline): SGHTA, FQGNSA. This CDR3 is built from 14 residues. CDR3 in amino acids: CASSQGNRVQRYTF. Written as DNA, the CDR3 is TGTGCCAGCAGCCAAGGGAACAGGGTGCAACGCTACACCTTC.

Turning to this clone: One junction end does not reproduce the germline sequence, and a read error may be involved. This sequence joins TRBV19 and TRBJ1-5; D perhaps matches TRBD1 (6 bases). CDR1 and CDR2 (germline): LNHDA, SQIVND (reference sequence). The CDR3 is 16 residues long. CDR3 sequence (DNA): TGTGCCAGTAGTATAGTGGGTCGGACAGACAATCAGTCCCAGCATTTT. Translating it yields CASSIVGRTDNQSQHF.

The chain is built from TRBV3-1 (or the pseudogene TRBV3-2) and TRBJ2-1; TRBD2 aligns across 12 bases. The CDR3 is 17 amino acids. The V and J ends lost 4 bases and 6 bases, in that order; junction bases with no gene match: 10. CDR1 LGHDT and CDR2 YNNKEL come from the germline V gene (reference sequence). The CDR3 DNA reads TGTGCCAGCAGCCGCCACCAAACTAGCGGGGGGACCAATGAGCAGTTCTTC. Protein product: CASSRHQTSGGTNEQFF.

The chain combines TRBV2 with TRBJ1-6; D not certain. The length of the CDR3 is 15 residues. Germline V lookup: CDR1 SNHLY, CDR2 FYNNEI. Trimming took 6 bases from V and 7 from J, leaving 16 bases between them. The CDR3 bases are TGTGCCAGCAGCCGAACGGCGGGAGGAAATTCACCCCTCCACTTT. Protein sequence: CASSRTAGGNSPLHF. Full variable domain (rest looked up from reference TRBV2 and TRBJ1-6): EPEVTQTPSHQVTQMGQEVILRCVPISNHLYFYWYRQILGQKVEFLVSFYNNEISEKSEIFDDQFSVERPDGSNFTLKIRSTKLEDSAMYFCASSRTAGGNSPLHFGNGTRLTVT.

CDR3 protein: CASSLQGAQDTGELFF. CDR3 in DNA: TGTGCCAGCAGTCTACAGGGGGCGCAGGACACCGGGGAGCTGTTTTTT. This chain links TRBV14 with TRBJ2-2, with TRBD1 matching 9 bases. The germline V gene encodes CDR1 SGHDN and CDR2 FVKESK. Trimming cost V 6 bases and J 3 bases; bases outside gene matches: 8. The CDR3 is 16 amino acids.

The chain uses TRBV4-3 and TRBJ2-1, with a tentative D call TRBD2 (5 bases). The V gene's germline CDR1 is LGHNA and CDR2 YSLEER. Trimming cost V 0 bases and J 4 bases, with 10 bases left between them. The CDR3 covers 15 residues. The CDR3 here is CASSQDEEGYNEQFF. CDR3 sequence (DNA): TGCGCCAGCAGCCAAGATGAAGAGGGATACAATGAGCAGTTCTTC.

The rearrangement uses TRBV19 and TRBJ2-3; 8 nucleotides line up with TRBD1. This CDR3 region has 15 residues. The V gene end was trimmed by 6 bases and the J gene end by 4 bases; junction bases not matched to a gene: 9. In germline, CDR1 is LNHDA, CDR2 SQIVND (reference sequence). The CDR3 loop reads CASRQDRVHSDTQYF. The CDR3 DNA reads as TGTGCCAGTAGACAGGACAGGGTTCATTCAGATACGCAGTATTTT. The entire variable domain, with the rest obtained from reference TRBV19 and TRBJ2-3, is as follows: DGGITQSPKYLFRKEGQNVTLSCEQNLNHDAMYWYRQDPGQGLRLIYYSQIVNDFQKGDIAEGYSVSREKKESFPLTVTSAQKNPTAFYLCASRQDRVHSDTQYFGPGTRLTVL.

V usage is TRBV5-4 and J usage is TRBJ2-7; no firm D call. V dropped 2 bases and J dropped 1 base, with 16 bases sitting between them. This CDR3 contains 16 residues. Germline loops: CDR1 SGHNT, CDR2 YYREEE (reference sequence). CDR3: CASSFGGAVLSYEQYF. The DNA of the CDR3 is TGTGCCAGCAGCTTCGGTGGTGCGGTCCTTTCCTACGAGCAGTACTTC.

V and J are TRBV24-1 and TRBJ2-2; a weak D match, TRBD1 (6 bases). Germline CDR1 and CDR2: KGHDR and SFDVKD. The length of the CDR3 is 16 residues. Trimming cost V 2 bases and J 0 bases, with 9 bases left between them. The CDR3, as DNA: TGTGCCACCAGTGATTGGACAGAGACGAACACCGGGGAGCTGTTTTTT. Protein product: CATSDWTETNTGELFF.